The 27 T cell receptor beta chains presented below share a single source sample, sequenced in a study of graft-versus-host responses after intestinal transplantation. Libraries were prepared by immunoSEQ multiplex PCR; TCRdb keeps only in-frame clonotypes and omits some of them. The sample lists some 87,000 clones; over 85% were seen once. Their target antigens are unknown. The sample was unstimulated CD8+ T cells sorted from spleen or lymph node cells, taken before transplant. These receptors were collected from a human donor who was the organ donor for an intestinal transplant.

The chain joins TRBV5-4 to TRBJ2-6; TRBD1 aligns across 7 bases. The CDR3 contains 18 residues. From germline, CDR1 is SGHNT and CDR2 YYREEE (reference sequence). V shed 0 bases and J 2 bases; nucleotides not matched to a gene: 8. The CDR3 sequence: CASSLVQGVAAGANVLTF. For the CDR3, the DNA is TGTGCCAGCAGCTTGGTTCAGGGGGTGGCGGCTGGGGCCAACGTCCTGACTTTC.

The chain recombines TRBV27 with TRBJ2-5; 11 bases align to TRBD2. The J call could be wrong; TRBJ2-7 is a better fit for the DNA end. This CDR3 has 15 amino acids. The germline gives CDR1 MNHEY, CDR2 SMNVEV (reference sequence). Written as DNA, the CDR3 is TGTGCCAGCAGTCATATAGCGGGGGGGCCCAACGAGCAGTACTTC. As protein: CASSHIAGGPNEQYF.

The chain recombines TRBV6-5 with TRBJ1-6; 8 bases are a match to TRBD1. V dropped 8 bases and J dropped 7; count of bases not matched to a gene: 4. From germline, CDR1 is MNHEY and CDR2 SVGAGI. The CDR3 runs 13 residues. CDR3 sequence (DNA): TGTGCCAGCGCCGGACAGGGAAATTCACCCCTCCACTTT. Its protein product is CASAGQGNSPLHF.

V usage is TRBV27 and J usage is TRBJ1-2, with D perhaps TRBD1 (5 bases). V lost 3 bases to trimming and J lost 4 bases, with 21 bases between them. The V gene's germline CDR1 is MNHEY and CDR2 SMNVEV (reference sequence). The CDR3 sequence is 17 residues long. The CDR3 loop reads CASSLGGGHEGSYGYTF. The CDR3 bases are TGTGCCAGCAGTTTGGGAGGTGGTCACGAGGGGAGCTATGGCTACACCTTC.

V and J are TRBV7-6 and TRBJ1-1; no firm D call. The V gene's germline CDR1 is SGHVS and CDR2 FNYEAQ. Trimming stripped 1 base from V and 8 bases from J, with 5 bases between. This CDR3 has 11 amino acids. DNA for the CDR3: TGTGCCAGCAGCTTAGGAACAGAAGCTTTCTTT. It specifies CASSLGTEAFF.

DNA of the CDR3: TGTGCCAGCAGCCCGAAGCTGGGACAGGGGGCACCAGATACGCAGTATTTT. It codes for CASSPKLGQGAPDTQYF. The chain links TRBV7-9 to TRBJ2-3, with 12 bases matching TRBD1. With 5 bases clipped from V and 4 bases from J, the junction kept 10 bases outside the gene matches. CDR1 and CDR2 from the germline V gene are SEHNR and FQNEAQ (reference sequence). This CDR3 has 17 residues. Together with reference TRBV7-9 and TRBJ2-3, the CDR3 gives the full variable domain: DTGVSQNPRHKITKRGQNVTFRCDPISEHNRLYWYRQTLGQGPEFLTYFQNEAQLEKSRLLSDRFSAERPKGSFSTLEIQRTEQGDSAMYLCASSPKLGQGAPDTQYFGPGTRLTVL.

The V call is TRBV19, the J call TRBJ1-2, with unresolved D. Trimming took off 9 bases at V and 0 bases at J, with 23 bases between the two ends. The V gene's germline CDR1 is LNHDA and CDR2 SQIVND (reference sequence). This CDR3 has 17 residues. CDR3 nucleotides: TGTGCCAGCGCCCCCTCGGTCCCACCCTATGCTAACTATGGCTACACCTTC. Residues: CASAPSVPPYANYGYTF.

V usage is TRBV7-9 and J usage is TRBJ2-7; D ambiguous. This CDR3 has 13 residues. Germline V gene sequence: CDR1 SEHNR, CDR2 FQNEAQ (reference sequence). Trimming removed 5 bases from V and 0 bases from J, with 8 bases in between. CDR3 bases: TGTGCCAGCAGCGCGGCTTCCTCCTACGAGCAGTACTTC. The encoded protein is CASSAASSYEQYF.

The genes are TRBV4-1 and TRBJ1-1; D is unresolved. The V and J ends lost 1 base and 10 bases respectively, with 22 bases between them. The length of the CDR3 is 16 residues. The germline V gene encodes CDR1 MGHRA and CDR2 YSYEKL. In DNA form, the CDR3 reads TGCGCCAGCAGCCAAGTATCCAATCGGAGGGTGGCTGCAGCTTTCTTT. It translates to CASSQVSNRRVAAAFF.

The rearrangement joins TRBV5-1 to TRBJ2-7; 9 bases are a match to TRBD1. V lost 4 bases and J lost 3; bases outside the gene matches: 11. This CDR3 spans 16 amino acids. The V gene's germline CDR1 is SGHRS and CDR2 YFSETQ. Here the CDR3 DNA reads TGCGCCAGCAGCGGCGGACAGGGGACGAGGGGCTACGAGCAGTACTTC. Encoded protein: CASSGGQGTRGYEQYF.

This chain links TRBV7-9 with TRBJ2-7; 7 bases are a match to TRBD2. Per the germline V gene, CDR1 is SEHNR and CDR2 is FQNEAQ (reference sequence). This CDR3 is 17 amino acids long. After removal of 4 bases from V and 6 bases from J, the junction contained 18 bases not matched to a gene. Here the CDR3 reads CASSSGGVRANPFEQYF. The CDR3 bases are TGTGCCAGCAGCTCTGGGGGGGTCAGAGCCAATCCGTTCGAGCAGTACTTC.

The rearrangement joins TRBV5-6 to TRBJ2-1; 12 bases are shared with TRBD2. The CDR3 contains 13 residues. Germline V gene data show CDR1 as SGHDT and CDR2 as YYEEEE. Unmatched junction bases numbered 3, after V lost 6 bases and J lost 8 bases. The DNA for the CDR3 is TGTGCCAGCACCCGACTAGCGGGGGATGAGCAGTTCTTC. This translates into CASTRLAGDEQFF. Looking up the rest from reference TRBV5-6 and TRBJ2-1 gives the full variable domain: DAGVTQSPTHLIKTRGQQVTLRCSPKSGHDTVSWYQQALGQGPQFIFQYYEEEERQRGNFPDRFSGHQFPNYSSELNVNALLLGDSALYLCASTRLAGDEQFFGPGTRLTVL.

This rearrangement joins TRBV19 to TRBJ2-1, with a weak D call TRBD1 (6 bases). The germline V gene encodes CDR1 LNHDA and CDR2 SQIVND (reference sequence). The CDR3 runs to 16 residues. Deletions cut 2 bases from V and 3 bases from J, with 14 bases between. DNA for the CDR3: TGTGCCAGTAGTATAATCAAGGGGGTGTACTACAATGAGCAGTTCTTC. This codes for CASSIIKGVYYNEQFF.

V usage is TRBV5-1 and J usage is TRBJ1-1, with 8 bases fitting TRBD1. The J segment lost 4 bases and the V segment lost 0 bases, leaving 11 bases of the junction unmatched. Germline V CDR1 and CDR2: SGHRS, YFSETQ. CDR3 length equals 17 residues. CDR3 in amino acids: CASSLEGQGARGTEAFF. In DNA form, the CDR3 reads TGCGCCAGCAGCTTGGAAGGCCAGGGGGCCCGGGGCACTGAAGCTTTCTTT.

This chain connects TRBV27 to TRBJ1-6, with TRBD1 matching over 8 bases. The CDR3 covers 16 residues. Per the germline V gene, CDR1 is MNHEY and CDR2 is SMNVEV (reference sequence). With 3 bases clipped from V and 6 bases from J, the junction kept 7 bases outside the gene matches. The CDR3 reads CASSFGRGRGNSPLHF. The CDR3 nucleotides read TGTGCCAGCAGTTTTGGCAGGGGGCGAGGTAATTCACCCCTCCACTTT.

V and J are TRBV7-9 and TRBJ2-5; 7 nucleotides agree with TRBD1. The CDR3 has 15 residues. Germline V gives CDR1 SEHNR, CDR2 FQNEAQ (reference sequence). Losses at the gene ends were 0 bases for V and 5 bases for J; bases not matched to a gene: 6. The CDR3 reads CASSLAAGGEETQYF. DNA of the CDR3: TGTGCCAGCAGCTTAGCGGCAGGGGGAGAGGAGACCCAGTACTTC.

The chain joins TRBV6-6 to TRBJ2-1; 9 bases line up with TRBD2. The germline V gene has CDR1 MNHNY and CDR2 SVGAGI (reference sequence). This CDR3 is 16 amino acids long. Germline trimming cut 2 bases from V and 10 bases from J; bases unmatched to any gene: 12. DNA for the CDR3: TGTGCCAGCAGTTACAATGGGCGGGAGGGCCGGGTGGAGCAGTTCTTC. Translated, it gives CASSYNGREGRVEQFF.

The V and J genes are TRBV5-5 and TRBJ2-1; 9 bases are shared with TRBD2. J lost 1 base, V lost 4 bases, and 3 bases had no gene match. From germline, CDR1 is SGHKS and CDR2 YYEKEE (reference sequence). The length of the CDR3 is 15 residues. CDR3 amino acids: CASSPLAGSYNEQFF. The CDR3 DNA is TGTGCCAGCAGCCCCCTAGCGGGGTCCTACAATGAGCAGTTCTTC.

This clone was observed a single time. V and J are TRBV5-6 and TRBJ2-7; 8 bases are a match to TRBD2. Germline CDR1 is SGHDT and CDR2 is YYEEEE. Trimming took 2 bases from V and 3 from J; bases not matched to a gene: 7. This CDR3 comprises 15 residues. CDR3 amino acids: CASSLEIAGNYEQYF. The CDR3 region has the DNA TGTGCCAGCAGCTTAGAAATAGCGGGGAACTACGAGCAGTACTTC.

The chain joins TRBV12-5 to TRBJ1-1, with TRBD1 matching over 10 bases. CDR3 size: 16 residues. J was trimmed by 1 base and V by 1 base; bases with no gene match: 3. The germline gives CDR1 LGHNT, CDR2 FRNRAP. The CDR3 loop is CASGLGGTGANTEAFF. CDR3 in DNA: TGTGCTAGTGGTTTGGGCGGGACAGGGGCGAACACTGAAGCTTTCTTT.

V is TRBV9 and J is TRBJ2-1; D not certain. Trimming cost V 3 bases and J 8 bases, with 9 bases left between them. The CDR3 is made up of 12 amino acids. Germline V lookup: CDR1 SGDLS, CDR2 YYNGEE. CDR3 sequence reads: CASSGIEYEQFF. The CDR3 bases are TGTGCCAGCAGCGGAATAGAGTATGAGCAGTTCTTC.

This rearrangement joins TRBV6-5 to TRBJ2-1; TRBD1 matches 11 bases. Germline CDR1 MNHEY, CDR2 SVGAGI. J was trimmed by 7 bases and V by 4 bases; bases with no gene match: 6. This CDR3 region has 15 residues. CDR3 DNA: TGTGCCAGCAGTTGGGGACAGGGGGGTAGGAATGAGCAGTTCTTC. Amino acid sequence: CASSWGQGGRNEQFF.

The gene calls are TRBV13 and TRBJ1-1; 8 bases are a match to TRBD1. There are 16 residues in the CDR3. The V segment lost 5 bases and the J segment 0 bases; nucleotides outside the gene matches: 8. Germline lookup yields CDR1 PRHDT and CDR2 FYEKMQ (reference sequence). This CDR3 is CASSPRTGNMNTEAFF. As DNA, the CDR3 is TGTGCCAGCAGCCCCCGGACAGGGAATATGAACACTGAAGCTTTCTTT.

This clone was counted a single time. The chain recombines TRBV12-5 with TRBJ2-2; D is undetermined. This CDR3 contains 17 residues. Germline CDR1 LGHNT, CDR2 FRNRAP. V shed 3 bases and J shed 5 bases, with 19 bases lying between them. CDR3 residues: CASGLSTHPARTGELFF. The DNA for the CDR3 is TGTGCTAGTGGTTTATCCACCCACCCAGCTAGGACCGGGGAGCTGTTTTTT.

The rearrangement uses TRBV2 and TRBJ2-7; D is ambiguous. The CDR3 has 17 residues. Germline V lookup: CDR1 SNHLY, CDR2 FYNNEI. Trimming removed 2 bases from V and 2 bases from J, with 19 bases in between. CDR3 in DNA: TGTGCCAGCAGTGAATCTGGGTGGCAGGAAATTCCCTACGAGCAGTACTTC. Its protein product is CASSESGWQEIPYEQYF.

This sequence joins TRBV4-1 and TRBJ1-1; D remains ambiguous. Trimming stripped 1 base from V and 0 bases from J, with 9 bases between. Germline CDR1 MGHRA, CDR2 YSYEKL. CDR3 size: 15 residues. The CDR3 DNA sequence: TGCGCCAGCAGCCAAGGTTTCCAGGTGAACACTGAAGCTTTCTTT. Encoded protein: CASSQGFQVNTEAFF.

V gene TRBV9 combines with J gene TRBJ2-5, with 8 bases fitting TRBD2. Trimming took 1 base from V and 3 from J; bases not matched to a gene: 8. Germline CDR1 and CDR2: SGDLS and YYNGEE. The CDR3 totals 16 residues. Here the CDR3 reads CASSVSDLSGEETQYF. The CDR3 nucleotides read TGTGCCAGCAGCGTATCAGATCTTAGCGGGGAAGAGACCCAGTACTTC.